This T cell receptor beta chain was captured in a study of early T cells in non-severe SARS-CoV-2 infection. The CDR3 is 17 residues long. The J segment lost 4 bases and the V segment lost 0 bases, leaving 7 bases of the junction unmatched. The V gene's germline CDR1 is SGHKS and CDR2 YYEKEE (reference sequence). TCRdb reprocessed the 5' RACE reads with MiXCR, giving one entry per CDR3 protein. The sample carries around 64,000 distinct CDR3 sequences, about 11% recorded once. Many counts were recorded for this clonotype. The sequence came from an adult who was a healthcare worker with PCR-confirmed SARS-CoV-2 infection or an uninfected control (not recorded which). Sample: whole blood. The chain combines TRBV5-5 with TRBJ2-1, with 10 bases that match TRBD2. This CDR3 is CASSLGLAGSHYNEQFF. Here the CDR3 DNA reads TGTGCCAGCAGCTTGGGACTAGCGGGTTCTCATTACAATGAGCAGTTCTTC.